The clone carrying this TCR beta chain came up once. Its antigen is unknown. Generated by immunoSEQ multiplex PCR, the TCRdb table keeps only in-frame clones and is missing some. This table holds 650,000 to 750,000 clones, roughly 70% found once. The data belong to a study of shared clonotypes between healthy human individuals. Overall study context: Every donor yielded three CD4 naive, three CD4 memory, two CD8 naive and one CD8 memory plate.

Points from the study as a whole: Naive CD4 clonotypes were shared across several donors at about 5%. Sampling involved blood alone; tissue repertoires likely differ. It was expected that sequencing depth would affect clonotype sharing among donors.

The CDR3 consists of 17 residues. V was shortened by 0 bases and J by 0 bases, with 9 bases between the two germline ends. The germline CDR1 and CDR2 sequences are KGHSH and LQKENI. The sequenced material came from memory CD4+ T cells sorted from blood. The subset denotes: CD45RA-negative fraction. This chain links TRBV18 with TRBJ2-6; D is unclear. This clonotype was obtained from a woman under 40 in good health. CDR3 loop: CASSPPLGSSGANVLTF. The DNA of the CDR3 is TGTGCCAGCTCACCACCGCTGGGCAGCTCTGGGGCCAACGTCCTGACTTTC.